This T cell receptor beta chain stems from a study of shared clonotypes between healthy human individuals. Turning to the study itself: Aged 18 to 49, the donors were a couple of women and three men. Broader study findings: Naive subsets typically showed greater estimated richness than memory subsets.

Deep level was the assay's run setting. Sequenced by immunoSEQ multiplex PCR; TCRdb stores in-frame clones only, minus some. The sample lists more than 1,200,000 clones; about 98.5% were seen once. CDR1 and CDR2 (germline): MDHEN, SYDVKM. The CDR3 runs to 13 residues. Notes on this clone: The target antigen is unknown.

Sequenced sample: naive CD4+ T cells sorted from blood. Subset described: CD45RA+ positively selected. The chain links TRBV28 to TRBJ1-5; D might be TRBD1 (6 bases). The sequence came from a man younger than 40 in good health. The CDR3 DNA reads TGTGCATCCAGGGGCCATAGCAATCAGCCCCAGCATTTT. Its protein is CASRGHSNQPQHF.